Following are 29 T cell receptor beta chains from one sample sequenced in a study of shared clonotypes between healthy human individuals. Some clones are missing from TCRdb's copy, which holds only in-frame ones; the method was immunoSEQ multiplex PCR. The sample contains millions of clones, 85% to 95% of which appear only once. The material sequenced was naive CD4+ T cells from PBMCs. Regarding subset: CD45RA+ positively selected. The receptors were sampled from a man aged 18 to 30 in good health. Some clones in this sample may be carry-over from other donors' samples.

This chain uses TRBV19 with TRBJ2-7; 14 nucleotides align to TRBD2. V lost 4 bases, J lost 4 bases, and 12 bases stayed unmatched. CDR1 LNHDA and CDR2 SQIVND come from the germline V gene (reference sequence). There are 18 residues in the CDR3. The CDR3 loop reads CASSREIGTSGSMYEQYF. The CDR3 bases are TGTGCCAGTAGTAGGGAGATAGGGACTAGCGGGAGCATGTACGAGCAGTACTTC.

The rearrangement joins TRBV19 to TRBJ2-3; 10 bases are shared with TRBD2. V lost 7 bases, J lost 7 bases, and 8 bases stayed unmatched. Germline loops: CDR1 LNHDA, CDR2 SQIVND (reference sequence). The CDR3 extends over 14 amino acids. The CDR3 coding sequence is TGTGCCAGTACCCAGGGACTAGCGCCTTATACGCAGTATTTT. It codes for CASTQGLAPYTQYF.

The chain combines TRBV15 with TRBJ1-1, with D maybe TRBD1 (5 bases). The CDR3 contains 15 residues. Germline assignment: CDR1 LNHNV and CDR2 YYDKDF (reference sequence). The V end was cut by 0 bases, the J end by 5 bases, with 13 bases between. CDR3 sequence (DNA): TGTGCCACCAGCAGAGATCGGCAGGGCAGGACTGAAGCTTTCTTT. Protein sequence: CATSRDRQGRTEAFF.

The chain uses TRBV25-1 and TRBJ2-7, with a tentative D call TRBD2 (5 bases). CDR1 and CDR2 from the germline V gene are MGHDK and SYGVNS. V shed 2 bases and J shed 6 bases, with 14 bases lying between them. The CDR3 is made up of 14 amino acids. The CDR3 protein is CASSEGGGWAEQYF. The CDR3 coding sequence is TGTGCCAGCAGTGAAGGTGGAGGTTGGGCCGAGCAGTACTTC.

This sequence joins TRBV19 and TRBJ2-5, with 8 bases fitting TRBD2. The V gene's germline CDR1 is LNHDA and CDR2 SQIVND (reference sequence). This CDR3 region has 14 residues. J was trimmed by 5 bases and V by 5 bases; bases with no gene match: 7. CDR3: CASSPGGTGETQYF. The CDR3 nucleotides read TGTGCCAGTAGTCCGGGGGGGACGGGTGAGACCCAGTACTTC. Variable domain in full (rest from reference TRBV19 and TRBJ2-5): DGGITQSPKYLFRKEGQNVTLSCEQNLNHDAMYWYRQDPGQGLRLIYYSQIVNDFQKGDIAEGYSVSREKKESFPLTVTSAQKNPTAFYLCASSPGGTGETQYFGPGTRLLVL.

The chain carries TRBV27 and TRBJ2-1; the match to TRBD1 covers 8 bases. Germline V CDR1 and CDR2: MNHEY, SMNVEV (reference sequence). V was clipped by 6 bases and J by 7 bases; unmatched bases: 14. The CDR3 has 16 residues. CDR3 DNA sequence: TGTGCCAGCAGCTCACCGGCTAGGACAGGGAGGAATGAGCAGTTCTTC. This sequence encodes CASSSPARTGRNEQFF.

V gene TRBV28 combines with J gene TRBJ1-1; tentatively, D is TRBD1 (5 bases). The V and J ends lost 5 bases and 6 bases respectively, with 22 bases between them. This CDR3 spans 16 amino acids. Germline CDR1 reads MDHEN; CDR2 reads SYDVKM. CDR3 residues: CASSPLSGRLGAEAFF. CDR3 DNA: TGTGCCAGCAGTCCCCTATCGGGCCGCCTGGGGGCTGAAGCTTTCTTT. Together with reference TRBV28 and TRBJ1-1, the CDR3 gives the full variable domain: DVKVTQSSRYLVKRTGEKVFLECVQDMDHENMFWYRQDPGLGLRLIYFSYDVKMKEKGDIPEGYSVSREKKERFSLILESASTNQTSMYLCASSPLSGRLGAEAFFGQGTRLTVV.

This clone was recorded a few times. This chain joins TRBV27 and TRBJ2-1, with a weak D call TRBD2 (5 bases). V was clipped by 1 base and J by 7 bases, with 14 bases between them. Germline V gives CDR1 MNHEY, CDR2 SMNVEV (reference sequence). The CDR3 has 15 residues. The CDR3 sequence: CASSLFFATGNEQFF. For the CDR3, the DNA is TGTGCCAGCAGTTTATTCTTCGCAACGGGGAATGAGCAGTTCTTC.

The rearrangement links TRBV14 to TRBJ2-7, with unresolved D. The CDR3 has 15 residues. CDR1 and CDR2 (germline): SGHDN, FVKESK. V lost 0 bases and J lost 2, with 11 bases in between. DNA for the CDR3: TGTGCCAGCAGCCAAGATCCCCGGCCAGCCTACGAGCAGTACTTC. Translating it yields CASSQDPRPAYEQYF.

The V and J genes are TRBV7-8 and TRBJ2-7, with 13 bases that match TRBD2. The junction had 8 bases not matched to a gene; V was cut back by 6 bases and J by 0 bases. Germline CDR1 reads SGHVS; CDR2 reads FQNEAQ. CDR3 length equals 17 residues. CDR3 sequence: CASSLQGTSGTSYEQYF. The CDR3 DNA reads as TGTGCCAGCAGTCTTCAGGGGACTAGCGGGACCTCCTACGAGCAGTACTTC. The variable domain in full, with the rest retrieved from reference TRBV7-8 and TRBJ2-7, is GAGVSQSPRYKVAKRGQDVALRCDPISGHVSLFWYQQALGQGPEFLTYFQNEAQLDKSGLPSDRFFAERPEGSVSTLKIQRTQQEDSAVYLCASSLQGTSGTSYEQYFGPGTRLTVT.

This rearrangement joins TRBV11-2 to TRBJ1-6; 9 positions match TRBD1. Per the germline V gene, CDR1 is SGHAT and CDR2 is FQNNGV. The CDR3 loop spans 15 amino acids. Trimming removed 5 bases from V and 13 bases from J; junction bases left unmatched: 12. The CDR3 loop reads CASSPPGTGISPLHF. The CDR3 DNA is TGTGCCAGCAGCCCCCCCGGGACAGGGATTTCCCCCCTCCACTTT.

The V gene is TRBV5-1, the J gene TRBJ2-1; 8 bases are a match to TRBD2. V shed 7 bases, J shed 7 bases, and the junction held 10 bases outside the gene matches. The germline V gene has CDR1 SGHRS and CDR2 YFSETQ. The CDR3 length is 14 residues. The CDR3 region is CASGAGTSLNEQFF. CDR3 DNA sequence: TGCGCCAGCGGAGCCGGGACTAGTCTTAATGAGCAGTTCTTC. Looking up the rest from reference TRBV5-1 and TRBJ2-1 gives the full variable domain: KAGVTQTPRYLIKTRGQQVTLSCSPISGHRSVSWYQQTPGQGLQFLFEYFSETQRNKGNFPGRFSGRQFSNSRSEMNVSTLELGDSALYLCASGAGTSLNEQFFGPGTRLTVL.

This CDR3 is CASSLRIRGGTIYF. The CDR3 DNA sequence: TGTGCCAGCAGCCTACGGATCCGAGGGGGCACCATATATTTT. The gene calls are TRBV5-6 and TRBJ1-3; a weak D match, TRBD1 (6 bases). This CDR3 contains 14 residues. Germline lookup yields CDR1 SGHDT and CDR2 YYEEEE. Deletions cut 4 bases from V and 9 bases from J, with 17 bases between.

The chain uses TRBV7-9 and TRBJ1-5, with D possibly TRBD1 on 5 matching bases. This CDR3 comprises 16 residues. Germline V gene lookup returns CDR1 SEHNR and CDR2 FQNEAQ (reference sequence). Trimming removed 1 base from V and 3 bases from J, with 13 bases in between. DNA of the CDR3: TGTGCCAGCAGCTTAGATGGCAGAGGGGACAATCAGCCCCAGCATTTT. Protein: CASSLDGRGDNQPQHF.

This sequence joins TRBV4-1 and TRBJ1-5; 8 bases fit TRBD1. J was trimmed by 7 bases and V by 2 bases; bases with no gene match: 10. This CDR3 spans 16 amino acids. The germline V gene has CDR1 MGHRA and CDR2 YSYEKL. The CDR3 loop reads CASSQPRTGNGQPQHF. The CDR3 DNA follows: TGCGCCAGCAGCCAACCGAGGACAGGGAATGGCCAGCCCCAGCATTTT.

The rearrangement joins TRBV5-4 to TRBJ2-1; TRBD1 aligns across 7 bases. The CDR3 has 17 residues. Germline loops: CDR1 SGHNT, CDR2 YYREEE (reference sequence). V shed 4 bases and J 7 bases; nucleotides not matched to a gene: 17. CDR3 coding DNA: TGTGCCAGCAGCCAATCAACAGGGGTCCCCCTAATGAATGAGCAGTTCTTC. It specifies CASSQSTGVPLMNEQFF. Filled out from reference TRBV5-4 and TRBJ2-1, the complete variable domain reads ETGVTQSPTHLIKTRGQQVTLRCSSQSGHNTVSWYQQALGQGPQFIFQYYREEENGRGNFPPRFSGLQFPNYSSELNVNALELDDSALYLCASSQSTGVPLMNEQFFGPGTRLTVL.

V gene TRBV2 combines with J gene TRBJ2-7; D is undetermined. The ends were cut back, 0 bases at V and 7 bases at J, with 7 bases in the middle. Germline V CDR1 and CDR2: SNHLY, FYNNEI. This CDR3 contains 12 residues. In DNA form, the CDR3 reads TGTGCCAGCAGTGAAGCGGCTCCTGAGCAGTACTTC. Protein product: CASSEAAPEQYF.

This clone was observed a few times. Additional DNA sequences in this sample encode the identical CDR3. The J gene is TRBJ1-5, the V gene TRBV18; D unclear. The CDR3 is 13 residues long. V shed 4 bases and J shed 4 bases, with 8 bases lying between them. CDR1 is KGHSH, CDR2 LQKENI, per germline. The CDR3 DNA reads TGTGCCAGCTCACGCGACCGGAATCAGCCCCAGCATTTT. It translates to CASSRDRNQPQHF.

The V gene is TRBV5-5, the J gene TRBJ2-7; D perhaps matches TRBD1 (5 bases). Germline CDR1 reads SGHKS; CDR2 reads YYEKEE (reference sequence). This CDR3 is 14 amino acids long. V shed 4 bases and J shed 1 base, with 12 bases lying between them. In nucleotides, the CDR3 is TGTGCCAGCAGCCCCCAGGGCTCGTCCTACGAGCAGTACTTC. It translates to CASSPQGSSYEQYF.

J is TRBJ2-1 and V is TRBV5-5, with TRBD2 matching over 8 bases. Germline values: CDR1 SGHKS, CDR2 YYEKEE (reference sequence). J lost 0 bases, V lost 5 bases, and 4 bases had no gene match. CDR3 size: 15 residues. The CDR3 spells CASRLAEASYNEQFF. CDR3 bases: TGTGCCAGCAGACTAGCGGAAGCCTCCTACAATGAGCAGTTCTTC.

This chain uses TRBV7-2 with TRBJ1-1, with 10 bases lining up with TRBD1. V gave up 6 bases and J gave up 5 bases; unmatched junction bases: 6. The germline V gene encodes CDR1 SGHTA and CDR2 FQGNSA. The CDR3 covers 14 residues. The CDR3 bases are TGTGCCAGCAGGACGGACAGGGGGGGAACTGAAGCTTTCTTT. Translation: CASRTDRGGTEAFF. Variable domain in full (rest from reference TRBV7-2 and TRBJ1-1): GAGVSQSPSNKVTEKGKDVELRCDPISGHTALYWYRQSLGQGLEFLIYFQGNSAPDKSGLPSDRFSAERTGGSVSTLTIQRTQQEDSAVYLCASRTDRGGTEAFFGQGTRLTVV.

The J gene is TRBJ1-4, the V gene TRBV5-5; TRBD1 is a possible D gene (5 bases). Trimming left V 1 base short and J 6 bases short, with 7 bases between. This CDR3 has 13 residues. CDR1 and CDR2 (germline): SGHKS, YYEKEE (reference sequence). As DNA, the CDR3 is TGTGCCAGCAGCTTGATCAGGGATGAAAAACTGTTTTTT. This translates into CASSLIRDEKLFF.

The chain couples TRBV6-6 to TRBJ1-4; 8 nucleotides line up with TRBD1. The CDR3 is 16 amino acids. The J segment lost 11 bases and the V segment lost 6 bases, leaving 17 bases of the junction unmatched. Germline-derived CDR1 and CDR2 are MNHNY and SVGAGI (reference sequence). The CDR3 DNA sequence: TGTGCCAGCAGGCCCGGTGGAGGACAGGGATCCGGGAAACTGTTTTTT. Protein product: CASRPGGGQGSGKLFF.

This clone has just one count. V gene TRBV27 combines with J gene TRBJ2-7, with 7 nucleotides matching TRBD2. The CDR3 loop spans 18 amino acids. The trim removed 6 bases at V and 3 bases at J, leaving 20 bases unmatched. Germline CDR1 is MNHEY and CDR2 is SMNVEV (reference sequence). The CDR3 loop is CASSPFWAGVRDGYEQYF. Written as DNA, the CDR3 is TGTGCCAGCAGCCCTTTCTGGGCGGGAGTACGGGACGGCTACGAGCAGTACTTC.

The chain uses TRBV28 and TRBJ2-7; 7 nucleotides match TRBD1. Germline trimming cut 6 bases from V and 3 bases from J; bases unmatched to any gene: 11. This CDR3 has 15 amino acids. The germline V gene has CDR1 MDHEN and CDR2 SYDVKM. DNA for the CDR3: TGTGCCAGCAGAGACCTGGGGGACAGAGACTACGAGCAGTACTTC. This gives the protein CASRDLGDRDYEQYF.

The rearrangement links TRBV10-3 to TRBJ1-3, with D possibly TRBD1 on 5 matching bases. V was trimmed by 7 bases and J by 8 bases, leaving 15 bases between them. Looked up from germline, CDR1 is ENHRY and CDR2 is SYGVKD. The length of the CDR3 is 13 residues. The DNA for the CDR3 is TGTGCCATCACGGACCGTCCGGGGGACACCATATATTTT. Protein: CAITDRPGDTIYF.

The chain recombines TRBV4-1 with TRBJ2-1; D might be TRBD2 (6 bases). The V gene's germline CDR1 is MGHRA and CDR2 YSYEKL. The CDR3 has 19 residues. Deletions cut 1 base from V and 7 bases from J, with 26 bases between. The CDR3 nucleotides read TGCGCCAGCAGCCAAGCCCCGCTTGGTCCTTTGCGGGAACGGAATGAGCAGTTCTTC. Protein: CASSQAPLGPLRERNEQFF.

The chain recombines TRBV5-1 with TRBJ2-1; 8 bases fit TRBD2. V lost 7 bases to trimming and J lost 6 bases; unmatched junction nucleotides: 9. CDR3 size: 14 residues. Germline CDR1 SGHRS, CDR2 YFSETQ. Here the CDR3 DNA reads TGCGCCAGCGGGACTAGGCCCCTTCCCAATGAGCAGTTCTTC. This encodes CASGTRPLPNEQFF.

This chain joins TRBV5-5 and TRBJ2-7, with D possibly TRBD2 on 5 matching bases. Germline CDR1 SGHKS, CDR2 YYEKEE (reference sequence). Trimming pared 6 bases from V and 7 bases from J, leaving 17 bases between. The CDR3 totals 13 residues. The CDR3 here is CASTAVPRGEQYF. The CDR3 nucleotides are TGTGCCAGCACCGCGGTTCCACGGGGAGAGCAGTACTTC.